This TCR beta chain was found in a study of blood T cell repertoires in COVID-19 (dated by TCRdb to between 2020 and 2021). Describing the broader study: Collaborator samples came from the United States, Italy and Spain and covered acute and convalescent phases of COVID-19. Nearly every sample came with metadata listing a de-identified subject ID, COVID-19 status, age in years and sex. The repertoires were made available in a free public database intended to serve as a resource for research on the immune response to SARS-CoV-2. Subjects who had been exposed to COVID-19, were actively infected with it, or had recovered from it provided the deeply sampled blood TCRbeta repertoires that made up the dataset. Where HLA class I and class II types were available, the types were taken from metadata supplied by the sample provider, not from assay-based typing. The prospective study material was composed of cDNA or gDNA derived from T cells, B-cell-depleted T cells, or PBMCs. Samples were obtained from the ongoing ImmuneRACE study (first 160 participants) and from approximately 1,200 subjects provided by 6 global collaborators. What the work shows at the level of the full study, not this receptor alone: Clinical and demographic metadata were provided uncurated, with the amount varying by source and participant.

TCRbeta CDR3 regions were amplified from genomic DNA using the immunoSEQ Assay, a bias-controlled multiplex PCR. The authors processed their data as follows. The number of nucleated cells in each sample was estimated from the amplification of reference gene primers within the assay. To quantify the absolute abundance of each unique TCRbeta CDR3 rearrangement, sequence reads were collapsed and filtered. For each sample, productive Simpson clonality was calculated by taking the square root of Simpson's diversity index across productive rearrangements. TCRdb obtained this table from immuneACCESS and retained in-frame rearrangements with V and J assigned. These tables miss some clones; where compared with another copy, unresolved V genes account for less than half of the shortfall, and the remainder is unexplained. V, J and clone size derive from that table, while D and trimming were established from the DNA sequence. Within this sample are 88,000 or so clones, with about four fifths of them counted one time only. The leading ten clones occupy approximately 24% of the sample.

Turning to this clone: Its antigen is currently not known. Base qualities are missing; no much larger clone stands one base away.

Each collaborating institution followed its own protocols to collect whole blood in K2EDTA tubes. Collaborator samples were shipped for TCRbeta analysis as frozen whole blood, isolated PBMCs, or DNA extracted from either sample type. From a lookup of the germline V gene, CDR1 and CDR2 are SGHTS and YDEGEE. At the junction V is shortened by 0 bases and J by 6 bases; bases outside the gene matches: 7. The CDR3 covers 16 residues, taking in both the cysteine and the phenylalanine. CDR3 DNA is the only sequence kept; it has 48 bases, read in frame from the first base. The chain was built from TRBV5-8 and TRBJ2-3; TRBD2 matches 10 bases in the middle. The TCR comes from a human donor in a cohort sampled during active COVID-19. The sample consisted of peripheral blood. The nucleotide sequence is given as TGTGCCAGCAGCTTGGGCGCTAGCGGGAGTGGGGATACGCAGTATTTT. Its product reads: CASSLGASGSGDTQYF.